This T cell receptor (beta chain) came from a study of neurological immune-mediated disorders. Stated time point: longitudinal time-point 3. The CDR3 contains 15 residues. Per the germline V gene, CDR1 is SGHDN and CDR2 is FVKESK. On this clonotype itself: The junction shows a germline mismatch at one end, possibly a read error.

In TCRdb, the 5' RACE reads were re-called with MiXCR into one record per CDR3 protein. Of roughly 100,000 distinct CDR3 sequences listed, about a tenth are singletons. The sample taken for sequencing was PBMCs. This clonotype was obtained from a female donor with HTLV-1-associated myelopathy (HAM/TSP). This chain joins TRBV14 and TRBJ2-7; D may be TRBD1 or TRBD2 (6 bases each). The CDR3 spells CASRQDSGGAYEQYF. CDR3 nucleotide sequence: TGTGCCAGCAGACAAGATTCCGGGGGCGCCTACGAGCAGTACTTC.